The 20 T cell receptor beta chains below were found in one sample sequenced in a study of T cell responses to AZD1222 COVID-19 vaccine. This table comes from immunoSEQ multiplex PCR, and its TCRdb copy is limited to in-frame clones, with some not included. The sample gives some 100,000 clones, 80% to 90% of which show up once; approximately 3.3% is in the top ten. This sample comprised peripheral blood, obtained on day 0 of AZD1222 vaccination. The receptors stem from an adult in good health.

V and J are TRBV6-2 or TRBV6-3 and TRBJ2-2; 9 bases map to TRBD2. Trimming took 5 bases from V and 5 from J; bases not matched to a gene: 6. Germline CDR1 reads MNHEY; CDR2 reads SVGEGT. This CDR3 contains 15 residues. The CDR3 region is CASSLGLAMTGELFF. The CDR3, as DNA: TGTGCCAGCAGTCTTGGACTAGCGATGACCGGGGAGCTGTTTTTT.

V and J are TRBV4-1 and TRBJ1-5; possible D gene TRBD1, 5 bases. V lost 4 bases and J 5 bases, leaving 12 bases between the germline ends. The CDR3 is 14 residues long. Germline V gene data show CDR1 as MGHRA and CDR2 as YSYEKL. This CDR3 reads CASSLQTVDQPQHF. CDR3 in DNA: TGCGCCAGCAGCCTCCAGACAGTTGATCAGCCCCAGCATTTT.

The chain combines TRBV5-4 with TRBJ1-3; tentative D call: TRBD1 (6 bases). Trimming cost V 4 bases and J 2 bases, with 19 bases left between them. Germline V gene data show CDR1 as SGHNT and CDR2 as YYREEE (reference sequence). The CDR3 totals 17 residues. CDR3 bases: TGTGCCAGCAGCCTAGTGGGACAAACAGGGACTGGAAACACCATATATTTT. Amino acid sequence: CASSLVGQTGTGNTIYF.

CDR3 sequence: CASSLDAGVDQPQHF. DNA of the CDR3: TGCGCCAGCAGCTTGGACGCAGGGGTGGATCAGCCCCAGCATTTT. This chain uses TRBV5-1 with TRBJ1-5; tentatively, D is TRBD1 (6 bases). Germline CDR1 reads SGHRS; CDR2 reads YFSETQ. The CDR3 length is 15 residues. Trimming left V 0 bases short and J 5 bases short, with 12 bases between.

The J gene is TRBJ2-7, the V gene TRBV29-1, with 9 bases fitting TRBD2. This CDR3 is built from 13 residues. V shed 4 bases and J 4 bases; nucleotides not matched to a gene: 5. The germline V gene encodes CDR1 SQVTM and CDR2 ANQGSEA. The CDR3 DNA reads TGCAGCGTTGCCGGGACTAGCAGGTACGAGCAGTACTTC. Translated, it gives CSVAGTSRYEQYF.

The rearrangement uses TRBV5-4 and TRBJ2-2; tentatively, D is TRBD1 (5 bases). This CDR3 is built from 14 residues. The V end was cut by 4 bases, the J end by 1 base, with 8 bases between. Germline V CDR1 and CDR2: SGHNT, YYREEE (reference sequence). CDR3 loop: CASSPTVNTGELFF. Written as DNA, the CDR3 is TGTGCCAGCAGCCCGACAGTGAACACCGGGGAGCTGTTTTTT.

This clone was observed a single time. The V and J genes are TRBV6-5 and TRBJ2-1, with 8 nucleotides matching TRBD1. Germline V gene lookup returns CDR1 MNHEY and CDR2 SVGAGI. The CDR3 runs 13 residues. V lost 7 bases to trimming and J lost 7 bases; unmatched junction nucleotides: 6. In DNA form, the CDR3 reads TGTGCCAGCACGAACAGGGGGAAAAATGAGCAGTTCTTC. Translating it yields CASTNRGKNEQFF.

The chain couples TRBV12-3 or TRBV12-4 to TRBJ2-1; D remains ambiguous. V lost 2 bases and J 6 bases, leaving 2 bases between the germline ends. The CDR3 is 11 amino acids. The CDR3 nucleotides are TGTGCCAGCAGTTTACTCAATGAGCAGTTCTTC. Translation: CASSLLNEQFF.

The chain employs TRBV18 and TRBJ1-3; no reliable D call. The germline V gene encodes CDR1 KGHSH and CDR2 LQKENI. V shed 4 bases and J shed 0 bases, with 10 bases lying between them. CDR3 length equals 15 residues. DNA of the CDR3: TGTGCCAGCTCACTTTTGGATCTCTCTGGAAACACCATATATTTT. It translates to CASSLLDLSGNTIYF.

The J gene is TRBJ1-4, the V gene TRBV2; possibly TRBD1 for D (5 bases). Germline CDR1 and CDR2: SNHLY and FYNNEI. This CDR3 comprises 14 residues. V was clipped by 4 bases and J by 7 bases, with 13 bases between them. The CDR3 loop reads CASSVWRGGEKLFF. In nucleotides, the CDR3 is TGTGCCAGCAGTGTCTGGAGGGGCGGTGAAAAACTGTTTTTT.

This chain connects TRBV19 to TRBJ1-4; TRBD1 is a possible D gene (5 bases). The CDR3 contains 14 residues. Looked up from germline, CDR1 is LNHDA and CDR2 is SQIVND (reference sequence). V lost 7 bases and J lost 3, with 12 bases in between. CDR3 protein: CASKGTGPNEKLFF. In DNA, the CDR3 is TGTGCCAGTAAAGGGACGGGACCTAATGAAAAACTGTTTTTT.

J is TRBJ2-5 and V is TRBV5-1; no clear D gene. V shed 4 bases and J shed 0 bases, with 4 bases lying between them. CDR1 and CDR2 from the germline V gene are SGHRS and YFSETQ. CDR3 size: 12 residues. The CDR3 loop reads CASSINQETQYF. The CDR3 DNA reads as TGCGCCAGCAGCATCAACCAAGAGACCCAGTACTTC.

The CDR3 nucleotides read TGTGCCAGCAGTGAACCCACAGGGAGCGTATATGGCTACACCTTC. Its protein is CASSEPTGSVYGYTF. V gene TRBV25-1 combines with J gene TRBJ1-2; weak D call: TRBD1 (6 bases). Looked up from germline, CDR1 is MGHDK and CDR2 is SYGVNS. The CDR3 sequence is 15 residues long. V lost 2 bases to trimming and J lost 5 bases, with 15 bases between them.

The chain recombines TRBV6-2 or TRBV6-3 with TRBJ2-3, with 8 bases identical to TRBD2. Germline V gene sequence: CDR1 MNHEY, CDR2 SVGEGT. The CDR3 has 18 amino acids. With V trimmed by 5 bases and J by 4 bases, 17 bases remained unmatched. CDR3 residues: CASSPGLLGGGSADTQYF. The CDR3 nucleotides read TGTGCCAGCAGTCCAGGCCTATTGGGCGGGGGGAGCGCAGATACGCAGTATTTT.

The rearrangement links TRBV18 to TRBJ1-5; 8 nucleotides agree with TRBD1. From germline, CDR1 is KGHSH and CDR2 LQKENI. The V gene end was trimmed by 5 bases and the J gene end by 1 base; junction bases not matched to a gene: 4. The CDR3 covers 15 residues. CDR3 nucleotides: TGTGCCAGCTCAACCGGACAGGGCAGCAATCAGCCCCAGCATTTT. This gives the protein CASSTGQGSNQPQHF. Filled out from reference TRBV18 and TRBJ1-5, the complete variable domain reads NAGVMQNPRHLVRRRGQEARLRCSPMKGHSHVYWYRQLPEEGLKFMVYLQKENIIDESGMPKERFSAEFPKEGPSILRIQQVVRGDSAAYFCASSTGQGSNQPQHFGDGTRLSIL.

The chain joins TRBV30 to TRBJ1-1, with TRBD1 as a possible D gene (5 bases). This CDR3 has 14 residues. Per the germline V gene, CDR1 is GTSNPN and CDR2 is SVGIG (reference sequence). Trimming took 1 base from V and 4 from J, leaving 13 bases between them. The CDR3, as DNA: TGTGCCTGGAGTGGGCGTCGGGGGTCCACTGAAGCTTTCTTT. It codes for CAWSGRRGSTEAFF.

The V call is TRBV6-6, the J call TRBJ1-2; TRBD1 might be the D (5 bases). Deletions cut 0 bases from V and 5 bases from J, with 10 bases between. In germline, CDR1 is MNHNY, CDR2 SVGAGI (reference sequence). This CDR3 spans 14 amino acids. The CDR3: CASSYSGREYGYTF. The DNA of the CDR3 is TGTGCCAGCAGTTACTCGGGCAGGGAGTATGGCTACACCTTC.

The chain uses TRBV9 and TRBJ1-1; 8 bases are shared with TRBD1. This CDR3 region has 14 residues. V lost 0 bases to trimming and J lost 5 bases; unmatched junction nucleotides: 3. Per the germline V gene, CDR1 is SGDLS and CDR2 is YYNGEE. DNA for the CDR3: TGTGCCAGCAGCGTAGGGACAGGGCGGACTGAAGCTTTCTTT. Translating gives CASSVGTGRTEAFF.

CDR3 coding DNA: TGTGCCACCAGCAGAATGGGACAGGGTCAAGATGAAAAACTGTTTTTT. Translation gives CATSRMGQGQDEKLFF. The V gene is TRBV15, the J gene TRBJ1-4; 9 bases fit TRBD1. The CDR3 is made up of 16 amino acids. V lost 2 bases, J lost 6 bases, and 7 bases stayed unmatched. From germline, CDR1 is LNHNV and CDR2 YYDKDF (reference sequence).

This clone occurred a few times. V gene TRBV28 combines with J gene TRBJ1-3, with D possibly being TRBD1 (5 bases). The CDR3 length is 15 residues. CDR1 is MDHEN, CDR2 SYDVKM, per germline. Trimming cost V 2 bases and J 8 bases, with 16 bases left between them. CDR3 residues: CASSLGVGTKDTIYF. CDR3 coding DNA: TGTGCCAGCAGTTTAGGAGTGGGGACCAAGGACACCATATATTTT.